This T cell receptor beta chain was identified in a study of cytomegalovirus exposure and HLA in healthy donors. Overall study context: In terms of ancestry, the Caucasian-associated cluster contained 75% to 90% of the 300 to 400 genotyped donors.

General observations from the study: At a 0.05 false discovery rate, a later analysis found 16,951 TCR beta sequences to be associated with HLA alleles. As a later analysis showed, several of the most significant clusters appeared to be linked to common viral pathogens. Later analysis associated a missense DCLRE1C variant with TCR beta V- and J-gene trimming.

V dropped 5 bases and J dropped 6; count of bases not matched to a gene: 6. CDR3 length: 14 amino acids. Germline V gene data show CDR1 as WSHSY and CDR2 as SAAADI. As regards this clone: What it recognizes is unknown.

The PCR contained 60 Vbeta and 13 Jbeta primers. Data came from immunoSEQ multiplex PCR; TCRdb stores just in-frame clones and leaves some out. The sample has around 190,000 clones, and its top ten clones hold about 0.9%. This sequence was found in a woman aged 30 to 39 in good health and CMV-seropositive. Source material: PBMCs. This chain connects TRBV10-2 to TRBJ2-3; 9 bases agree with TRBD2. Here the CDR3 DNA reads TGCGCCAGCAGTCTTAGCGGGGGCCCGGATACGCAGTATTTT. This sequence encodes CASSLSGGPDTQYF.